The 26 T cell receptor beta chains below come from one sample, sequenced in a study of T cell responses to AZD1222 COVID-19 vaccine. TCRdb's table, derived via immunoSEQ multiplex PCR, lists solely in-frame clones and lacks some. Among some 160,000 clones listed, 88% were seen once. Sequenced material: peripheral blood, taken on day 0 of AZD1222 vaccination. The receptors stem from an adult in good health.

The chain employs TRBV9 and TRBJ2-1, with TRBD2 matching 7 bases. V was clipped by 4 bases and J by 1 base; unmatched bases: 5. The CDR3 spans 15 residues. Germline V gene sequence: CDR1 SGDLS, CDR2 YYNGEE. CDR3 DNA sequence: TGTGCCAGCAGCCCGAGGGAGGGGTCCTACAATGAGCAGTTCTTC. It specifies CASSPREGSYNEQFF.

V usage is TRBV24-1 and J usage is TRBJ2-1, with D tentatively TRBD1 (6 bases). Germline CDR1 is KGHDR and CDR2 is SFDVKD. Trimming took off 5 bases at V and 0 bases at J, with 16 bases between the two ends. The CDR3 extends over 17 amino acids. CDR3 coding DNA: TGTGCCACCAGTGCCTCATACAGGGTTTCCTCCTACAATGAGCAGTTCTTC. It encodes CATSASYRVSSYNEQFF.

This clone was observed a handful of times. V and J are TRBV5-4 and TRBJ2-7, with D perhaps matching TRBD1 (6 bases). This CDR3 comprises 13 residues. V dropped 4 bases and J dropped 2 bases, with 10 bases sitting between them. The germline gives CDR1 SGHNT, CDR2 YYREEE (reference sequence). As DNA, the CDR3 is TGTGCCAGCAGCAGAGGACAGACCTACGAGCAGTACTTC. This gives the protein CASSRGQTYEQYF.

J is TRBJ1-2 and V is TRBV30; no reliable D call. The length of the CDR3 is 13 residues. Between the trimmed V and J ends, which lost 0 bases and 8 bases, there was a span of 13 bases. Per the germline V gene, CDR1 is GTSNPN and CDR2 is SVGIG (reference sequence). The CDR3 DNA reads TGTGCCTGGAGTGTACGTGAGGGTTCAGGCTACACCTTC. This gives the protein CAWSVREGSGYTF.

The chain recombines TRBV28 with TRBJ1-5, with TRBD1 as a possible D gene (6 bases). This CDR3 contains 16 residues. From germline, CDR1 is MDHEN and CDR2 SYDVKM. V was clipped by 4 bases and J by 0 bases, with 13 bases between them. In DNA form, the CDR3 reads TGTGCCAGCAGTTCCATCACAGGGACTAGCAATCAGCCCCAGCATTTT. It encodes CASSSITGTSNQPQHF.

The V call is TRBV5-1, the J call TRBJ1-5; 9 bases line up with TRBD1. This CDR3 region has 14 residues. Germline CDR1 reads SGHRS; CDR2 reads YFSETQ. The trim removed 2 bases at V and 5 bases at J, leaving 2 bases unmatched. This CDR3 is CASSLTGGDQPQHF. As DNA, the CDR3 is TGCGCCAGCAGCTTAACAGGGGGCGATCAGCCCCAGCATTTT.

The chain uses TRBV27 and TRBJ1-1, with D possibly matching TRBD1 (5 bases). V was cut by 5 bases and J by 4 bases, with 17 bases left in between. Looked up from germline, CDR1 is MNHEY and CDR2 is SMNVEV (reference sequence). CDR3 length equals 15 residues. The CDR3 region is CASSPIIQGRTEAFF. CDR3 sequence (DNA): TGTGCCAGCAGTCCCATTATTCAGGGACGCACTGAAGCTTTCTTT.

The J gene is TRBJ1-2, the V gene TRBV28; TRBD1 is a possible D gene (5 bases). V was clipped by 8 bases and J by 1 base, with 8 bases between them. The CDR3 runs to 12 residues. Per germline, CDR1 MDHEN and CDR2 SYDVKM. In nucleotides, the CDR3 is TGTGCCAGCGGGGGGGATAACTATGGCTACACCTTC. Its translation is CASGGDNYGYTF.

This clone has ten or more counts. V and J are TRBV7-9 and TRBJ1-6; TRBD1 matches 8 bases. The V gene end was trimmed by 5 bases and the J gene end by 0 bases; junction bases not matched to a gene: 6. Germline CDR1 is SEHNR and CDR2 is FQNEAQ (reference sequence). The CDR3 is 17 residues long. This chain's CDR3 is CASSPGQGDSYNSPLHF. The CDR3 DNA reads as TGTGCCAGCAGCCCAGGACAGGGTGACTCCTATAATTCACCCCTCCACTTT.

This chain connects TRBV30 to TRBJ2-5; D is unclear. Trimming cost V 1 base and J 1 base, with 13 bases left between them. The CDR3 spans 15 residues. Germline CDR1 and CDR2: GTSNPN and SVGIG (reference sequence). CDR3 nucleotides: TGTGCCTGGAGTGGAGGTTCCTACACCCAAGAGACCCAGTACTTC. Amino acids: CAWSGGSYTQETQYF.

This clone showed up just once. The V gene is TRBV6-5, the J gene TRBJ1-6; D remains unclear. V lost 4 bases to trimming and J lost 7 bases, with 11 bases between them. The CDR3 extends over 14 amino acids. Germline lookup yields CDR1 MNHEY and CDR2 SVGAGI. In nucleotides, the CDR3 is TGTGCCAGCAGTTTCAGACGGGAAAATTCACCCCTCCACTTT. It specifies CASSFRRENSPLHF.

The chain couples TRBV18 to TRBJ2-2; 8 nucleotides align to TRBD1. This CDR3 has 18 residues. Looked up from germline, CDR1 is KGHSH and CDR2 is LQKENI. Germline trimming cut 6 bases from V and 6 bases from J; bases unmatched to any gene: 18. CDR3 coding DNA: TGTGCCAGCTCTTTCACACGAACGGACAGGGTGAGGGCCGGGGAGCTGTTTTTT. Amino acid sequence: CASSFTRTDRVRAGELFF. The entire variable domain, with the rest obtained from reference TRBV18 and TRBJ2-2, is as follows: NAGVMQNPRHLVRRRGQEARLRCSPMKGHSHVYWYRQLPEEGLKFMVYLQKENIIDESGMPKERFSAEFPKEGPSILRIQQVVRGDSAAYFCASSFTRTDRVRAGELFFGEGSRLTVL.

The rearrangement joins TRBV28 to TRBJ1-5; 10 positions match TRBD1. Losses at the gene ends were 2 bases for V and 0 bases for J; bases not matched to a gene: 10. Germline CDR1 and CDR2: MDHEN and SYDVKM. The CDR3 runs to 19 residues. CDR3 DNA sequence: TGTGCCAGCAGTTTAGGATGGGGACAGGGGACCTATAGCAATCAGCCCCAGCATTTT. Its translation is CASSLGWGQGTYSNQPQHF.

Written as DNA, the CDR3 is TGCGCCAGCAGCCGACAGACAGGCTCTGGAAACACCATATATTTT. As protein: CASSRQTGSGNTIYF. The genes are TRBV4-1 and TRBJ1-3, with D possibly being TRBD1 (6 bases). Germline V lookup: CDR1 MGHRA, CDR2 YSYEKL. With 4 bases removed from V and 0 bases from J, the gap between germline ends came to 10 bases. This CDR3 is built from 15 residues.

This clone came up a few times. This sequence joins TRBV14 and TRBJ1-2, with no clear D. The length of the CDR3 is 14 residues. The V end was cut by 3 bases, the J end by 3 bases, with 11 bases between. CDR1 and CDR2 from the germline V gene are SGHDN and FVKESK. CDR3: CASSHGWGDYGYTF. The CDR3 DNA is TGTGCCAGCAGCCACGGATGGGGAGACTATGGCTACACCTTC. The variable domain in full, with the rest retrieved from reference TRBV14 and TRBJ1-2, is EAGVTQFPSHSVIEKGQTVTLRCDPISGHDNLYWYRRVMGKEIKFLLHFVKESKQDESGMPNNRFLAERTGGTYSTLKVQPAELEDSGVYFCASSHGWGDYGYTFGSGTRLTVV.

On this clone itself: An end of the junction does not agree with germline; a read error may underlie this. This chain connects TRBV10-3 to TRBJ2-3; 7 bases are shared with TRBD2. The length of the CDR3 is 15 residues. Germline V lookup: CDR1 ENHRY, CDR2 SYGVKD. CDR3 DNA: TGTGCCATCACTGAGTCGGGGGGAGGGGCAGATACGCAGTATTTT. It encodes CAITESGGGADTQYF.

This chain uses TRBV27 with TRBJ2-7, with D possibly being TRBD1 (6 bases). Trimming took 2 bases from V and 6 from J, leaving 11 bases between them. This CDR3 spans 13 amino acids. Germline V CDR1 and CDR2: MNHEY, SMNVEV (reference sequence). Here the CDR3 reads CASSLGQGSEQYF. The CDR3 coding sequence is TGTGCCAGCAGTTTAGGGCAGGGGAGCGAGCAGTACTTC.

The J gene is TRBJ1-4, the V gene TRBV28; D may be TRBD1 (6 bases). There are 16 residues in the CDR3. Germline V gene lookup returns CDR1 MDHEN and CDR2 SYDVKM. V was clipped by 2 bases and J by 4 bases, with 14 bases between them. This CDR3 is CASSLGTGRGNEKLFF. CDR3 bases: TGTGCCAGCAGTTTAGGTACAGGCAGGGGTAATGAAAAACTGTTTTTT.

V is TRBV6-5 and J is TRBJ1-2; a possible D gene is TRBD1 (5 bases). Germline CDR1 is MNHEY and CDR2 is SVGAGI. The CDR3 has 14 residues. V was trimmed by 5 bases and J by 3 bases, leaving 13 bases between them. In DNA, the CDR3 is TGTGCCAGCAGTCCGACGGTAGGGGACTATGGCTACACCTTC. This codes for CASSPTVGDYGYTF.

The chain links TRBV7-9 to TRBJ2-5, with D tentatively TRBD2 (5 bases). CDR1 and CDR2 from the germline V gene are SEHNR and FQNEAQ (reference sequence). The V end was cut by 5 bases, the J end by 2 bases, with 6 bases between. The CDR3 has 12 residues. CDR3: CASSRGQETQYF. CDR3 DNA sequence: TGTGCCAGCAGCCGGGGTCAAGAGACCCAGTACTTC. Based on the CDR3 plus reference TRBV7-9 and TRBJ2-5, the full variable domain is DTGVSQNPRHKITKRGQNVTFRCDPISEHNRLYWYRQTLGQGPEFLTYFQNEAQLEKSRLLSDRFSAERPKGSFSTLEIQRTEQGDSAMYLCASSRGQETQYFGPGTRLLVL.

The chain is built from TRBV29-1 and TRBJ1-1, with D unclear. V was cut by 3 bases and J by 0 bases, with 11 bases left in between. Germline CDR1 is SQVTM and CDR2 is ANQGSEA. CDR3 length: 14 residues. CDR3 sequence reads: CSVDQTGLNTEAFF. CDR3 DNA sequence: TGCAGCGTTGATCAAACCGGGTTGAACACTGAAGCTTTCTTT.

This sequence joins TRBV7-9 and TRBJ1-4; D perhaps matches TRBD1 (5 bases). The CDR3 runs to 13 residues. Germline V gene data show CDR1 as SEHNR and CDR2 as FQNEAQ (reference sequence). Trimming removed 3 bases at V and 8 bases at J, with 10 bases between. CDR3 nucleotides: TGTGCCAGCAGCTTGTCAGGGAGGGAAAAACTGTTTTTT. Residues: CASSLSGREKLFF. The entire variable domain, with the rest obtained from reference TRBV7-9 and TRBJ1-4, is as follows: DTGVSQNPRHKITKRGQNVTFRCDPISEHNRLYWYRQTLGQGPEFLTYFQNEAQLEKSRLLSDRFSAERPKGSFSTLEIQRTEQGDSAMYLCASSLSGREKLFFGSGTQLSVL.

V usage is TRBV28 and J usage is TRBJ1-1, with TRBD1 matching 9 bases. CDR1 MDHEN and CDR2 SYDVKM come from the germline V gene. Trimming took 6 bases from V and 11 from J; bases not matched to a gene: 16. This CDR3 is built from 15 residues. The CDR3 nucleotides are TGTGCCAGCAGCAAACCCCGACAGGGGGGAGGTGACGCTTTCTTT. This gives the protein CASSKPRQGGGDAFF.

This chain links TRBV6-2 or TRBV6-3 with TRBJ2-1; 8 positions match TRBD1. Germline trimming cut 2 bases from V and 5 bases from J; bases unmatched to any gene: 8. Germline V gene lookup returns CDR1 MNHEY and CDR2 SVGEGT. The CDR3 runs 16 residues. CDR3 in DNA: TGTGCCAGCAGTTACGGTGCGACAGGGGAGGACAATGAGCAGTTCTTC. Its protein product is CASSYGATGEDNEQFF.

The chain is built from TRBV9 and TRBJ1-3; 7 nucleotides agree with TRBD1. V lost 4 bases to trimming and J lost 0 bases; unmatched junction nucleotides: 10. Germline CDR1 SGDLS, CDR2 YYNGEE. The CDR3 sequence is 17 residues long. The CDR3 sequence is CASSPQGQAISGNTIYF. The CDR3 coding sequence is TGTGCCAGCAGCCCACAGGGGCAAGCCATCTCTGGAAACACCATATATTTT.

The chain recombines TRBV7-8 with TRBJ2-7; the match to TRBD2 covers 14 bases. The CDR3 is 19 residues long. V was pared by 5 bases and J by 4 bases, with 16 bases of the junction left unmatched. Per germline, CDR1 SGHVS and CDR2 FQNEAQ. The chain's CDR3 is CASSRTGTSGRFPGYEQYF. The CDR3 coding sequence is TGTGCCAGCAGCCGAACCGGGACTAGCGGGAGATTCCCGGGGTACGAGCAGTACTTC.